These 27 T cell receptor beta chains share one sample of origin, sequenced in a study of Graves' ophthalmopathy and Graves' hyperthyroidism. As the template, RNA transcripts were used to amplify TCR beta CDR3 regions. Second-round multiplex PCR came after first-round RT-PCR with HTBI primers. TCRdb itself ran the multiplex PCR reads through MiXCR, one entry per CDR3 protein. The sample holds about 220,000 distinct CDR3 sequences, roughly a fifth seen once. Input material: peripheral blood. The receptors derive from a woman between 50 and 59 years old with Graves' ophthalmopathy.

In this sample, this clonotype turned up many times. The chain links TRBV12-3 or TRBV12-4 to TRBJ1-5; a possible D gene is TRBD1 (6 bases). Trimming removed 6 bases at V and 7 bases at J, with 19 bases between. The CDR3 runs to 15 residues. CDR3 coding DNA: TGTGCCAGCAGAACCGGGACACCAAGGGGGCAGCCCCAGCATTTT. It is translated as CASRTGTPRGQPQHF.

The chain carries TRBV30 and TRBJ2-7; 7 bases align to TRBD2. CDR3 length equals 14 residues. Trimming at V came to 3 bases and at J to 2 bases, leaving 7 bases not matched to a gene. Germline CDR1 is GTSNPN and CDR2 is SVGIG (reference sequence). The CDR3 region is CAWSTSRGAYEQYF. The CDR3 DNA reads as TGTGCCTGGAGCACCTCCCGGGGGGCCTACGAGCAGTACTTC.

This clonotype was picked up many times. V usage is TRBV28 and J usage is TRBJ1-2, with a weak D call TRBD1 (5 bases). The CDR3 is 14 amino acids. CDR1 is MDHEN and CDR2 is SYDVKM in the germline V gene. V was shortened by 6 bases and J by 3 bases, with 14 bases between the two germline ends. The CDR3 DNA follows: TGTGCCAGCAGCCCCTCGGGGCACTACTATGGCTACACCTTC. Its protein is CASSPSGHYYGYTF.

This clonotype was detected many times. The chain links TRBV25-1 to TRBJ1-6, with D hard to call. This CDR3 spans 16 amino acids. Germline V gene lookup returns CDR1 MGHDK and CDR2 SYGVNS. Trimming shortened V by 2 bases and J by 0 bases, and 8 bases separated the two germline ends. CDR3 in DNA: TGTGCCAGCAGTGAAGGCCGCAGCTCCTATAATTCACCCCTCCACTTT. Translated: CASSEGRSSYNSPLHF. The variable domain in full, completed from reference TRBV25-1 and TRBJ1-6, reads EADIYQTPRYLVIGTGKKITLECSQTMGHDKMYWYQQDPGMELHLIHYSYGVNSTEKGDLSSESTVSRIRTEHFPLTLESARPSHTSQYLCASSEGRSSYNSPLHFGNGTRLTVT.

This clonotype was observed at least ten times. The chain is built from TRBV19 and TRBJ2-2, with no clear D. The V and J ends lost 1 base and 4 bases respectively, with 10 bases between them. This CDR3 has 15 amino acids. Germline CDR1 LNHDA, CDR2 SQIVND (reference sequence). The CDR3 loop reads CASSIARVGTGELFF. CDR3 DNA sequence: TGTGCCAGTAGTATAGCTAGGGTGGGCACCGGGGAGCTGTTTTTT.

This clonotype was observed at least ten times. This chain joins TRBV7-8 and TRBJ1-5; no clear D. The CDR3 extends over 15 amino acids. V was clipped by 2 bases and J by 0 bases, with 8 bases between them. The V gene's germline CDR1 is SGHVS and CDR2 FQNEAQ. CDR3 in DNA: TGTGCCAGCAGCTTAATGACCCATAGCAATCAGCCCCAGCATTTT. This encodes CASSLMTHSNQPQHF.

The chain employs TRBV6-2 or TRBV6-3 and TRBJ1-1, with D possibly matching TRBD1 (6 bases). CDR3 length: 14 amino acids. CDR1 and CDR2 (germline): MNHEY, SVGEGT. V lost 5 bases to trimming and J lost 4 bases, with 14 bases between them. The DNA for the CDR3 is TGTGCCAGCAGTCCCAGGACAGTAGTCACTGAAGCTTTCTTT. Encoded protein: CASSPRTVVTEAFF.

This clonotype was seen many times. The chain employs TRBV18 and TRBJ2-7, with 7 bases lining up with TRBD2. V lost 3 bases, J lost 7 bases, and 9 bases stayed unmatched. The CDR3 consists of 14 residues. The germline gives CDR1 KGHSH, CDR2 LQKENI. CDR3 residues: CASSPDLGGGEQYF. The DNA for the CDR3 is TGTGCCAGCTCACCGGACTTGGGGGGAGGGGAGCAGTACTTC.

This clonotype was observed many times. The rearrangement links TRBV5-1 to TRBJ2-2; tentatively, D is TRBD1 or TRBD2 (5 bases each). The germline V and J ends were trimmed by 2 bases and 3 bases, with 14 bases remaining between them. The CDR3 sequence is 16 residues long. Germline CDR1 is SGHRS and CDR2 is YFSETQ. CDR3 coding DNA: TGCGCCAGCAGCTTCGCCGGGACGTGGGACACCGGGGAGCTGTTTTTT. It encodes CASSFAGTWDTGELFF.

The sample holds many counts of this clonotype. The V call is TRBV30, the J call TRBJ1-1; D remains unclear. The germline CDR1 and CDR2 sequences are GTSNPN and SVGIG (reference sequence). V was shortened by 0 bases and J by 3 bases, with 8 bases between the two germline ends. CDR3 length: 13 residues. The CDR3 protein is CAWSVQSYTEAFF. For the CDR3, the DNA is TGTGCCTGGAGTGTACAGTCATACACTGAAGCTTTCTTT.

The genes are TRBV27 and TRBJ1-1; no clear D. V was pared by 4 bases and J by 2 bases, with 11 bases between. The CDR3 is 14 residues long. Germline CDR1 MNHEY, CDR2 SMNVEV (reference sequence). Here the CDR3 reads CASSYGIGNTEAFF. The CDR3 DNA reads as TGTGCCAGCAGTTACGGGATAGGAAACACTGAAGCTTTCTTT.

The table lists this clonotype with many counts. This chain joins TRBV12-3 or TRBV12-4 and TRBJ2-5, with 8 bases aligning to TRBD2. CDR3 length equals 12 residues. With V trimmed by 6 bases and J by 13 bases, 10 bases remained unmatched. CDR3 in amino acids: CASSLTSGGLYF. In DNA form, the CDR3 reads TGTGCCAGCAGCCTAACGAGCGGGGGCCTGTACTTC.

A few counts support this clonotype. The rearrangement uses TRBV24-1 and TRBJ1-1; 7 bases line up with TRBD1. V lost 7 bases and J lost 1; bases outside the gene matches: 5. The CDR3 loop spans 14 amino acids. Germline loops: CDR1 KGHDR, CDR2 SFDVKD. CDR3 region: CATRTGTANTEAFF. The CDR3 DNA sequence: TGTGCCACCAGAACCGGGACAGCGAACACTGAAGCTTTCTTT.

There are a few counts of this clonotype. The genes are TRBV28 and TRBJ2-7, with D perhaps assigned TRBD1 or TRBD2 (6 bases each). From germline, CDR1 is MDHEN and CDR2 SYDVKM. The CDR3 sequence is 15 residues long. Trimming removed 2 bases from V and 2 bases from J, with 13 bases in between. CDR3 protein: CASSLGGRGTYEQYF. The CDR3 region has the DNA TGTGCCAGCAGTTTAGGGGGGCGCGGAACCTACGAGCAGTACTTC.

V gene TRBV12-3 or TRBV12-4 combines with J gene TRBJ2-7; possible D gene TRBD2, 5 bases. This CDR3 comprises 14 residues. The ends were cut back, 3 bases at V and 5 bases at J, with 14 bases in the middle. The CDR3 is CASSLSGSGNEQYF. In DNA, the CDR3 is TGTGCCAGCAGTTTGTCGGGGAGCGGAAACGAGCAGTACTTC.

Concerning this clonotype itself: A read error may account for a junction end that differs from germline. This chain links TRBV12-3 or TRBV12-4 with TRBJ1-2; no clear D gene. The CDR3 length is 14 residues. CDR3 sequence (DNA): TGTGCCAGCAGTTCCCAAGTTAGGACCTATGGCTACAACTTC. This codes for CASSSQVRTYGYNF.

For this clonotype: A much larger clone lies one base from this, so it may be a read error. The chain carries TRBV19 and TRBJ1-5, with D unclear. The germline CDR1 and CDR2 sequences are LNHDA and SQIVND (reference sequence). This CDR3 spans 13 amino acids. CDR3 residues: CASTRTSDQPQHF. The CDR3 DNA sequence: TGTGCCAGTACCAGGACTAGCGATCAGCCCCAGCATTTT.

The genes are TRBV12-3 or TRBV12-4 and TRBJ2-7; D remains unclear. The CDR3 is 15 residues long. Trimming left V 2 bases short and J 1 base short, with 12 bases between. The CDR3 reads CASSLQRHRSYEQYF. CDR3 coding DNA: TGTGCCAGCAGTTTACAGAGACATCGTTCCTACGAGCAGTACTTC.

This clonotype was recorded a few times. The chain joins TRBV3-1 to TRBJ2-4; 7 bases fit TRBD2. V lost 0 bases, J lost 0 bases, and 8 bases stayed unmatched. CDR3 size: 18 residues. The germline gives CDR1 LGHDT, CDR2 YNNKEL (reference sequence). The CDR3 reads CASSQDSLAELAKNIQYF. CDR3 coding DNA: TGTGCCAGCAGCCAAGATAGCCTAGCGGAGCTAGCCAAAAACATTCAGTACTTC. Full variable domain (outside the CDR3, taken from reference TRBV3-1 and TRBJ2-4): DTAVSQTPKYLVTQMGNDKSIKCEQNLGHDTMYWYKQDSKKFLKIMFSYNNKELIINETVPNRFSPKSPDKAHLNLHINSLELGDSAVYFCASSQDSLAELAKNIQYFGAGTRLSVL.

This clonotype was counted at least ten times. The CDR3 nucleotides are TGTGCCACCAGTGATCCCAATGCCGTCGAGCAGTACTTC. Its translation is CATSDPNAVEQYF. The J gene is TRBJ2-7, the V gene TRBV24-1; D is unclear. The CDR3 contains 13 residues. Germline values: CDR1 KGHDR, CDR2 SFDVKD. With 3 bases removed from V and 6 bases from J, the gap between germline ends came to 11 bases.

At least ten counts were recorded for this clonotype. Here the CDR3 reads CASRGGGRETQYF. In nucleotides, the CDR3 is TGTGCCAGCAGAGGCGGGGGGAGAGAGACCCAGTACTTC. The chain couples TRBV28 to TRBJ2-5; 8 nucleotides align to TRBD2. The ends lost 6 bases at V and 4 bases at J; junction bases unmatched: 4. The CDR3 length is 13 residues. CDR1 and CDR2 (germline): MDHEN, SYDVKM.

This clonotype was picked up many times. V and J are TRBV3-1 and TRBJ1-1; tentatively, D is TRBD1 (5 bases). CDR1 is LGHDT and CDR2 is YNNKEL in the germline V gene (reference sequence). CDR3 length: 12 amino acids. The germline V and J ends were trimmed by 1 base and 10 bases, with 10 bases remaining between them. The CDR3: CASSQGHQGAFF. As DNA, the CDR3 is TGTGCCAGCAGCCAAGGTCACCAGGGAGCTTTCTTT.

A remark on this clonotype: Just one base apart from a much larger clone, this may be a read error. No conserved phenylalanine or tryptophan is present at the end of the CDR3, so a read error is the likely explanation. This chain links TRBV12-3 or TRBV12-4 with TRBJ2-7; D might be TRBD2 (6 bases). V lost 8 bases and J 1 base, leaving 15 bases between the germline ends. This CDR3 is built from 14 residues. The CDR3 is CASSYSTSSYEQYS. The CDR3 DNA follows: TGTGCCAGCTCTTACTCGACTAGTTCCTACGAGCAGTACTCC.

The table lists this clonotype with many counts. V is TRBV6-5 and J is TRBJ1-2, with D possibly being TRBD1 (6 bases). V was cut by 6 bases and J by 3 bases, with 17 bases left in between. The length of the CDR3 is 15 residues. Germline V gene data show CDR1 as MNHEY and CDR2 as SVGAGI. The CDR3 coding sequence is TGTGCCAGCAGCCCAACAGGGAACCTAGACTATGGCTACACCTTC. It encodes CASSPTGNLDYGYTF.

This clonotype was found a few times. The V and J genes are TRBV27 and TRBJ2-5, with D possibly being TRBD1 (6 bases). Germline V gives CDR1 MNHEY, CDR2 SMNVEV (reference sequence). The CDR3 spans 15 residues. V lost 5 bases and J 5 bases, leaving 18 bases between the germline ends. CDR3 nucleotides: TGTGCCAGCAGTCCATACACACCGAGGGGGGAGACCCAGTACTTC. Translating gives CASSPYTPRGETQYF.

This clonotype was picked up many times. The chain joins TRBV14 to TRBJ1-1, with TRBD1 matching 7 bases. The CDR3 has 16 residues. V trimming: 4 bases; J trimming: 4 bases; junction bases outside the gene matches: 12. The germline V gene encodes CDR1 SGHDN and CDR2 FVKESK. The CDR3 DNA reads TGTGCCAGCAGCCCAGGGGGTGCAAGTTGGGTCACTGAAGCTTTCTTT. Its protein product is CASSPGGASWVTEAFF.

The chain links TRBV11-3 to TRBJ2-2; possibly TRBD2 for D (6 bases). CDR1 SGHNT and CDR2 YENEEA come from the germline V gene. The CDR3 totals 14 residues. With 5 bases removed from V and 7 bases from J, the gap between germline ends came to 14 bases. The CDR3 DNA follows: TGTGCCAGCAGCCCCTTTCGGGGGTACGGGGAGCTGTTTTTT. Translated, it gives CASSPFRGYGELFF.